The 18 T cell receptor beta chains presented below share a single source sample, sequenced in a study of control samples from healthy donors and cancer patients. Data came from immunoSEQ multiplex PCR; TCRdb stores just in-frame clones and leaves some out. The sample consists of 150,000 to 200,000 clones, around 96% of them appearing once. Material for sequencing was blood. All receptors derive from a woman aged 25-40 years in good health.

In the case of this clone: A read error may produce the germline difference seen at one junction end. The chain couples TRBV7-7 to TRBJ2-5; D gene uncertain. This CDR3 spans 12 amino acids. The germline V gene has CDR1 SSHAT and CDR2 FNYEAQ (reference sequence). CDR3 amino acids: CASSHLGETQYF. CDR3 nucleotide sequence: TGTGCTAGCAGCCATCTGGGGGAGACCCAGTACTTC.

The CDR3 loop is CASSWGTGDGYGYTF. CDR3 DNA: TGCGCCAGCAGCTGGGGCACAGGGGATGGCTATGGCTACACCTTC. The chain couples TRBV5-1 to TRBJ1-2; 7 positions match TRBD1. Per germline, CDR1 SGHRS and CDR2 YFSETQ. The CDR3 has 15 amino acids. V lost 3 bases to trimming and J lost 4 bases; unmatched junction nucleotides: 9.

The chain joins TRBV27 to TRBJ2-7, with 10 bases that match TRBD1. Germline V gene sequence: CDR1 MNHEY, CDR2 SMNVEV (reference sequence). Unmatched junction bases numbered 4, after V lost 6 bases and J lost 2 bases. CDR3 length equals 14 residues. The CDR3 loop reads CASSTGTGAYEQYF. The CDR3 region has the DNA TGTGCCAGCAGCACCGGGACAGGGGCCTACGAGCAGTACTTC.

This chain joins TRBV7-9 and TRBJ1-3, with TRBD1 matching over 7 bases. Germline V lookup: CDR1 SEHNR, CDR2 FQNEAQ (reference sequence). Trimming took 5 bases from V and 2 from J; bases not matched to a gene: 18. The CDR3 spans 19 residues. The CDR3 DNA reads TGTGCCAGCAGCCACAGACCGGGACAGATAACAGAAACTGGAAACACCATATATTTT. Residues: CASSHRPGQITETGNTIYF.

This chain connects TRBV5-1 to TRBJ1-5; no clear D. The germline V gene encodes CDR1 SGHRS and CDR2 YFSETQ. The CDR3 covers 14 residues. V was shortened by 5 bases and J by 0 bases, with 9 bases between the two germline ends. DNA of the CDR3: TGCGCCAGCAGTCCAGACTATAGCAATCAGCCCCAGCATTTT. Its protein is CASSPDYSNQPQHF.

The chain recombines TRBV5-1 with TRBJ1-4; no reliable D call. CDR1 is SGHRS, CDR2 YFSETQ, per germline. V shed 2 bases and J shed 5 bases, with 13 bases lying between them. This CDR3 has 15 amino acids. The CDR3 is CASSFLLSENEKLFF. The CDR3 nucleotides are TGCGCCAGCAGCTTCTTACTGAGCGAGAATGAAAAACTGTTTTTT. The full variable domain, with the rest looked up from reference TRBV5-1 and TRBJ1-4, is KAGVTQTPRYLIKTRGQQVTLSCSPISGHRSVSWYQQTPGQGLQFLFEYFSETQRNKGNFPGRFSGRQFSNSRSEMNVSTLELGDSALYLCASSFLLSENEKLFFGSGTQLSVL.

DNA for the CDR3: TGTGCCAGCAGCTTGCCGGACAGCTACGAGCAGTACTTC. This translates into CASSLPDSYEQYF. V and J are TRBV7-9 and TRBJ2-7, with a weak D call TRBD1 (6 bases). Germline V gene data show CDR1 as SEHNR and CDR2 as FQNEAQ (reference sequence). CDR3 length: 13 amino acids. The ends were cut back, 3 bases at V and 3 bases at J, with 9 bases in the middle.

The V call is TRBV5-6, the J call TRBJ2-3, with TRBD2 matching over 8 bases. Germline assignment: CDR1 SGHDT and CDR2 YYEEEE. Trimming took 4 bases from V and 4 from J; bases not matched to a gene: 11. The length of the CDR3 is 16 residues. CDR3 residues: CASSPEGAGEADTQYF. The DNA of the CDR3 is TGTGCCAGCAGCCCCGAGGGAGCGGGAGAAGCAGATACGCAGTATTTT.

This clone showed up just a few times. The chain is built from TRBV7-2 and TRBJ2-5, with 11 bases that match TRBD2. This CDR3 region has 16 residues. Germline CDR1 SGHTA, CDR2 FQGNSA. Germline trimming cut 1 base from V and 4 bases from J; bases unmatched to any gene: 5. CDR3 protein: CASSLGGSGRGETQYF. The CDR3 coding sequence is TGTGCCAGCAGCTTAGGTGGTAGCGGGAGGGGAGAGACCCAGTACTTC.

The rearrangement joins TRBV5-8 to TRBJ1-1; D gene uncertain. The CDR3 contains 14 residues. V lost 0 bases and J 1 base, leaving 7 bases between the germline ends. Germline CDR1 SGHTS, CDR2 YDEGEE. The CDR3 coding sequence is TGTGCCAGCAGCTTGGTCCATAAGAACACTGAAGCTTTCTTT. It encodes CASSLVHKNTEAFF.

The chain joins TRBV6-5 to TRBJ1-5; D is perhaps TRBD1 (6 bases). This CDR3 is built from 15 residues. V was trimmed by 5 bases and J by 0 bases, leaving 11 bases between them. CDR1 is MNHEY, CDR2 SVGAGI, per germline. CDR3 DNA sequence: TGTGCCAGCAGTCACAGGGATTATAGCAATCAGCCCCAGCATTTT. The encoded protein is CASSHRDYSNQPQHF.

This sequence joins TRBV2 and TRBJ2-1, with 7 bases aligning to TRBD1. The CDR3 consists of 13 residues. Germline V CDR1 and CDR2: SNHLY, FYNNEI. With V trimmed by 4 bases and J by 4 bases, 1 base remained unmatched. In DNA form, the CDR3 reads TGTGCCAGCAGTGGACAGGGATACAATGAGCAGTTCTTC. This sequence encodes CASSGQGYNEQFF.

The chain is built from TRBV6-6 and TRBJ1-4; possibly TRBD1 for D (6 bases). Trimming left V 2 bases short and J 7 bases short, with 17 bases between. Germline-derived CDR1 and CDR2 are MNHNY and SVGAGI (reference sequence). This CDR3 spans 16 amino acids. CDR3 sequence reads: CASSYASGARSEKLFF. CDR3 coding DNA: TGTGCCAGCAGTTACGCCTCGGGGGCCAGGAGTGAAAAACTGTTTTTT.

This chain connects TRBV3-1 (or the pseudogene TRBV3-2) to TRBJ2-7, with D unresolved. V lost 3 bases and J 1 base, leaving 7 bases between the germline ends. The CDR3 runs to 13 residues. The germline V gene encodes CDR1 LGHDT and CDR2 YNNKEL (reference sequence). The CDR3 spells CASSHLGSYEQYF. CDR3 nucleotides: TGTGCCAGCAGCCATTTAGGTTCCTACGAGCAGTACTTC.

Here the CDR3 DNA reads TGTGCCAGTAGGCCCCCGTACGGGACATCCAATGAGCAGTTCTTC. Its translation: CASRPPYGTSNEQFF. The gene calls are TRBV19 and TRBJ2-1, with a weak D call TRBD1 (6 bases). Germline V gives CDR1 LNHDA, CDR2 SQIVND (reference sequence). Trimming left V 6 bases short and J 6 bases short, with 18 bases between. The CDR3 spans 15 residues.

This chain links TRBV3-1 (or the pseudogene TRBV3-2) with TRBJ2-2; 7 nucleotides align to TRBD1. J gave up 4 bases and V 4 bases, and 15 bases lay outside the gene matches. The CDR3 is 18 amino acids. Germline V lookup: CDR1 LGHDT, CDR2 YNNKEL (reference sequence). The DNA of the CDR3 is TGTGCCAGCAGCCCTCAGCGTGGACAGGTCCGAAGCACCGGGGAGCTGTTTTTT. Translated, it gives CASSPQRGQVRSTGELFF.

The rearrangement links TRBV4-2 to TRBJ1-5, with unresolved D. Trimming stripped 3 bases from V and 3 bases from J, with 12 bases between. The germline V gene has CDR1 LGHNA and CDR2 YNFKEQ. The CDR3 extends over 15 amino acids. The CDR3 DNA sequence: TGTGCCAGCAGCCATCCGCGGCCCCTCAATCAGCCCCAGCATTTT. Translated: CASSHPRPLNQPQHF.

The chain joins TRBV7-9 to TRBJ1-1; no firm D call. The CDR3 extends over 12 amino acids. The germline V and J ends were trimmed by 2 bases and 7 bases, with 8 bases remaining between them. Per the germline V gene, CDR1 is SEHNR and CDR2 is FQNEAQ (reference sequence). The CDR3 reads CASSLIVYEAFF. The CDR3, as DNA: TGTGCCAGCAGCTTAATCGTGTATGAAGCTTTCTTT.